This T cell receptor (beta chain) was sequenced for a study of radiotherapy plus CTLA-4 blockade in lung cancer. Regarding the study as a whole: Early blood T cell clone dynamics, with interferon-beta, were reported to best predict response. The study found tumor-derived TCR clones expanded in blood after radiotherapy plus ipilimumab.

Receiving focal radiation plus CTLA-4 blockade with ipilimumab were patients who had chemo-refractory metastatic non-small-cell lung cancer. Some clones are missing from TCRdb's copy, which holds only in-frame ones; the method was immunoSEQ multiplex PCR. Found here are tens of thousands of clones, around 77% of them singletons; the top ten hold 2.9%. As regards this clone: Its antigen remains unknown.

Sequenced material: peripheral blood, taken from a patient treated with radiotherapy plus ipilimumab. This sequence was found in a human donor with non-small cell lung cancer who had a complete response to radiotherapy plus ipilimumab.

The CDR3 loop is CASSNRQPNEKLFF. The CDR3 DNA reads as TGTGCCAGCAGCAACAGACAGCCGAATGAAAAACTGTTTTTT. The chain carries TRBV5-4 and TRBJ1-4, with D perhaps TRBD1 (5 bases). The ends were cut back, 4 bases at V and 5 bases at J, with 12 bases in the middle. CDR1 is SGHNT and CDR2 is YYREEE in the germline V gene (reference sequence). The CDR3 loop spans 14 amino acids.